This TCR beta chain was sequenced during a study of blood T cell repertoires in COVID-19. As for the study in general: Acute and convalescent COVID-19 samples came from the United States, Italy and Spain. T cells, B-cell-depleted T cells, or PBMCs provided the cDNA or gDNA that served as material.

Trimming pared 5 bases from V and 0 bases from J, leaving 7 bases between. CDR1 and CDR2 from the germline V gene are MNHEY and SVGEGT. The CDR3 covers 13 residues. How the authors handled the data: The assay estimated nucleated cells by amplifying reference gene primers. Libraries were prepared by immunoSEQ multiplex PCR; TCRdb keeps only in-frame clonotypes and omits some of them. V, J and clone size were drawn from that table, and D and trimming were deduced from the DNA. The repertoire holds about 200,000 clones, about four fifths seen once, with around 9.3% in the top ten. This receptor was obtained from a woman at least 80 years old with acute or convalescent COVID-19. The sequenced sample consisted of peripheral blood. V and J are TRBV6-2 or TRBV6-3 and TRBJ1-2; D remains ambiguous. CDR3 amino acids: CASSAGSNYGYTF. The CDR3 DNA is TGTGCCAGCAGTGCGGGGTCTAACTATGGCTACACCTTC.